The rows below give T cell receptor beta chains drawn from one sample of a study of cytomegalovirus exposure and HLA in healthy donors. Here immunoSEQ multiplex PCR was the method, and the copy in TCRdb shows in-frame clones only, minus some. The repertoire has some 160,000 clones, under 80% of them found once; the top ten carry roughly 1.5%. Sequencing used PBMCs. The receptors originated from a woman aged 30 to 39 in good health and CMV-seronegative. CDR3s include the opening cysteine and the closing phenylalanine or tryptophan. Each record gives: CDR3 protein, V gene, J gene.

CDR3 protein: CASSEGTPAQYF; V gene: TRBV2; J gene: TRBJ2-3
CDR3 protein: CASTRPQQGSYEQYF; V gene: TRBV2; J gene: TRBJ2-7
CDR3 protein: CASSVGIQKNYGYTF; V gene: TRBV9; J gene: TRBJ1-2
CDR3 protein: CASSEMGQDYNEQFF; V gene: TRBV6-1; J gene: TRBJ2-1
CDR3 protein: CASSPGLVGGETQYF; V gene: TRBV18; J gene: TRBJ2-5
CDR3 protein: CASSRTYRGSMETQYF; V gene: TRBV11-3; J gene: TRBJ2-5
CDR3 protein: CASSYSSGPGDYEQYF; V gene: TRBV6-6; J gene: TRBJ2-7
CDR3 protein: CASSHDTGELFF; V gene: TRBV4-2; J gene: TRBJ2-2
CDR3 protein: CATSRDPSGGAGANVLTF; V gene: TRBV15; J gene: TRBJ2-6
CDR3 protein: CASSLDNAEAFF; V gene: TRBV5-1; J gene: TRBJ1-1
CDR3 protein: CAISEGPSDGYTF; V gene: TRBV10-3; J gene: TRBJ1-2
CDR3 protein: CASSSKTGGNYGYTF; V gene: TRBV9; J gene: TRBJ1-2
CDR3 protein: CASQVEGAGSPLHF; V gene: TRBV2; J gene: TRBJ1-6
CDR3 protein: CASTRIRDILYGYTF; V gene: TRBV2; J gene: TRBJ1-2
CDR3 protein: CATSGYRTSGGPGRETQYF; V gene: TRBV15; J gene: TRBJ2-5
CDR3 protein: CASSRSGGRANTQYF; V gene: TRBV6-5; J gene: TRBJ2-3
CDR3 protein: CAWVPGPGVYEQYF; V gene: TRBV30; J gene: TRBJ2-7
CDR3 protein: CASSRTPGERSTDTQYF; V gene: TRBV4-1; J gene: TRBJ2-3
CDR3 protein: CASSLVSPLSTDTQYF; V gene: TRBV7-8; J gene: TRBJ2-3
CDR3 protein: CASSGAPYEQYF; V gene: TRBV2; J gene: TRBJ2-7
CDR3 protein: CASRDSLYGYTF; V gene: TRBV6-6; J gene: TRBJ1-2
CDR3 protein: CASRSPGDQPQHF; V gene: TRBV28; J gene: TRBJ1-5
CDR3 protein: CASSLLPYSNQPQHF; V gene: TRBV6-5; J gene: TRBJ1-5
CDR3 protein: CASSVVPGQNSPLHF; V gene: TRBV9; J gene: TRBJ1-6
CDR3 protein: CASSVQGASVYGYTF; V gene: TRBV6-5; J gene: TRBJ1-2
CDR3 protein: CASSRLAGGTTGELFF; V gene: TRBV5-1; J gene: TRBJ2-2
CDR3 protein: CASSFLAGGKEQYF; V gene: TRBV27; J gene: TRBJ2-7
CDR3 protein: CASSSSSSYEQYF; V gene: TRBV11-3; J gene: TRBJ2-7
CDR3 protein: CTSGPSGRAGRTGANVLTF; V gene: TRBV1; J gene: TRBJ2-6
CDR3 protein: CASSQRRNGYGYTF; V gene: TRBV2; J gene: TRBJ1-2
CDR3 protein: CASSLDAGRTEAFF; V gene: TRBV5-1; J gene: TRBJ1-1
CDR3 protein: CASSEIDEQFF; V gene: TRBV2; J gene: TRBJ2-1
CDR3 protein: CASRKAGTGELFF; V gene: TRBV2; J gene: TRBJ2-2
CDR3 protein: CASSLEQGRNEKLFF; V gene: TRBV7-9; J gene: TRBJ1-4
CDR3 protein: CASSLGTGTGSSYNSPLHF; V gene: TRBV5-1; J gene: TRBJ1-6
CDR3 protein: CASTPHRGKTLNTEAFF; V gene: TRBV9; J gene: TRBJ1-1
CDR3 protein: CASGTGGSTIYF; V gene: TRBV2; J gene: TRBJ1-3
CDR3 protein: CSARGDREAFF; V gene: TRBV29-1; J gene: TRBJ1-1
CDR3 protein: CAWDALSGAPYEQYF; V gene: TRBV30; J gene: TRBJ2-7
CDR3 protein: CASSLGPNLSYEQYF; V gene: TRBV5-6; J gene: TRBJ2-7
CDR3 protein: CASSLALGQGRGSPLHF; V gene: TRBV7-9; J gene: TRBJ1-6
CDR3 protein: CASSPGLAGGLQETQYF; V gene: TRBV5-1; J gene: TRBJ2-5
CDR3 protein: CASRPHQGMAEAFF; V gene: TRBV7-2; J gene: TRBJ1-1
CDR3 protein: CASTPGGTYVSNEQFF; V gene: TRBV5-8; J gene: TRBJ2-1
CDR3 protein: CASSPPAGGEYPLHF; V gene: TRBV18; J gene: TRBJ1-6